The 27 T cell receptor beta chains given below trace back to one sample, sequenced in a study of cytomegalovirus exposure and HLA in healthy donors. Sequencing used immunoSEQ multiplex PCR; TCRdb keeps in-frame clones, though not all of them. The data hold over 150,000 clones, with approximately 87% observed a single time. The sequencing input was PBMCs. All receptors come from a woman aged 30 to 39 in good health and CMV-seronegative.

V and J are TRBV7-2 and TRBJ1-6, with TRBD1 identical over 7 bases. The CDR3 consists of 15 residues. The germline gives CDR1 SGHTA, CDR2 FQGNSA. The V and J ends lost 5 bases and 4 bases, in that order; junction bases with no gene match: 5. The DNA of the CDR3 is TGTGCCAGCAGCGTGGGGACAGATTATAATTCACCCCTCCACTTT. It codes for CASSVGTDYNSPLHF.

The chain combines TRBV28 with TRBJ2-7, with D possibly being TRBD1 or TRBD2 (5 bases each). CDR1 is MDHEN and CDR2 is SYDVKM in the germline V gene. The V and J ends lost 5 bases and 3 bases respectively, with 11 bases between them. The CDR3 has 13 residues. The CDR3 sequence is CASSLGTFYEQYF. CDR3 coding DNA: TGTGCCAGCAGTCTCGGGACGTTCTACGAGCAGTACTTC.

The chain uses TRBV28 and TRBJ1-3, with D possibly matching TRBD1 (5 bases). Germline V gene data show CDR1 as MDHEN and CDR2 as SYDVKM. V dropped 5 bases and J dropped 0 bases, with 23 bases sitting between them. The CDR3 is 19 residues long. In nucleotides, the CDR3 is TGTGCCAGCAGTGCTGCAATCGGGGACCTCCTTTACTCTGGAAACACCATATATTTT. Protein: CASSAAIGDLLYSGNTIYF.

The rearrangement joins TRBV15 to TRBJ2-2, with a weak D call TRBD1 (5 bases). V was shortened by 0 bases and J by 5 bases, with 7 bases between the two germline ends. The CDR3 is 14 amino acids. Germline lookup yields CDR1 LNHNV and CDR2 YYDKDF (reference sequence). CDR3 in DNA: TGTGCCACCAGCAGAGACAGGGCGACCGGGGAGCTGTTTTTT. Translated: CATSRDRATGELFF. Supplemented by reference TRBV15 and TRBJ2-2, the full variable domain reads DAMVIQNPRYQVTQFGKPVTLSCSQTLNHNVMYWYQQKSSQAPKLLFHYYDKDFNNEADTPDNFQSRRPNTSFCFLDIRSPGLGDTAMYLCATSRDRATGELFFGEGSRLTVL.

This chain uses TRBV5-6 with TRBJ1-6, with D uncertain. From germline, CDR1 is SGHDT and CDR2 YYEEEE. V lost 6 bases and J lost 7, with 8 bases in between. This CDR3 contains 12 residues. CDR3 amino acids: CASTLGNSPLHF. DNA for the CDR3: TGTGCCAGCACTCTGGGGAATTCACCCCTCCACTTT.

J is TRBJ1-5 and V is TRBV4-1, with D possibly being TRBD1 (5 bases). V dropped 0 bases and J dropped 5 bases, with 11 bases sitting between them. Germline lookup yields CDR1 MGHRA and CDR2 YSYEKL. The CDR3 has 15 amino acids. The CDR3 DNA reads as TGCGCCAGCAGCCAAGATCTTAGCAGGGATCAGCCCCAGCATTTT. Protein: CASSQDLSRDQPQHF.

This clone was seen once. The rearrangement uses TRBV28 and TRBJ2-7; the D gene is possibly TRBD1 (6 bases). V lost 7 bases to trimming and J lost 2 bases, with 12 bases between them. In germline, CDR1 is MDHEN, CDR2 SYDVKM. This CDR3 has 13 amino acids. The CDR3 region has the DNA TGTGCCAGCACCACAGGGAAGGCCTACGAGCAGTACTTC. Its protein product is CASTTGKAYEQYF. The complete variable domain, with remaining parts taken from reference TRBV28 and TRBJ2-7, reads DVKVTQSSRYLVKRTGEKVFLECVQDMDHENMFWYRQDPGLGLRLIYFSYDVKMKEKGDIPEGYSVSREKKERFSLILESASTNQTSMYLCASTTGKAYEQYFGPGTRLTVT.

The rearrangement links TRBV15 to TRBJ2-5; 14 bases agree with TRBD2. Losses at the gene ends were 3 bases for V and 5 bases for J; bases not matched to a gene: 5. The CDR3 sequence is 16 residues long. Germline V gene sequence: CDR1 LNHNV, CDR2 YYDKDF (reference sequence). The CDR3 loop reads CATSSGTSGSGETQYF. The CDR3 DNA sequence: TGTGCCACCAGCAGTGGGACTAGCGGGAGTGGGGAGACCCAGTACTTC.

The chain combines TRBV4-3 with TRBJ2-1; TRBD1 agrees at 8 bases. Germline CDR1 LGHNA, CDR2 YSLEER. This CDR3 comprises 16 residues. Losses at the gene ends were 0 bases for V and 6 bases for J; bases not matched to a gene: 7. CDR3 nucleotide sequence: TGCGCCAGCAGCCAAGATTTCCAGGGGGCCGTCAATGAGCAGTTCTTC. As protein: CASSQDFQGAVNEQFF.

The gene calls are TRBV11-2 and TRBJ2-7, with D possibly TRBD1 on 5 matching bases. CDR3 length: 15 residues. Germline V gene data show CDR1 as SGHAT and CDR2 as FQNNGV. Deletions cut 4 bases from V and 5 bases from J, with 18 bases between. The CDR3 spells CASSSPLRDIHEQYF. DNA of the CDR3: TGTGCCAGCAGCTCCCCTCTCAGGGATATCCACGAGCAGTACTTC.

The V and J genes are TRBV27 and TRBJ2-6; tentatively, D is TRBD1 (6 bases). CDR3 length equals 18 residues. V was clipped by 8 bases and J by 2 bases, with 22 bases between them. Germline CDR1 and CDR2: MNHEY and SMNVEV (reference sequence). The CDR3 reads CASGFRQVKLAGANVLTF. The CDR3 nucleotides are TGTGCCAGCGGCTTTCGACAGGTTAAGTTGGCTGGGGCCAACGTCCTGACTTTC. Full variable domain (remainder filled in from reference TRBV27 and TRBJ2-6): EAQVTQNPRYLITVTGKKLTVTCSQNMNHEYMSWYRQDPGLGLRQIYYSMNVEVTDKGDVPEGYKVSRKEKRNFPLILESPSPNQTSLYFCASGFRQVKLAGANVLTFGAGSRLTVL.

This rearrangement joins TRBV19 to TRBJ2-7; tentative D call: TRBD2 (5 bases). This CDR3 comprises 13 residues. The V gene's germline CDR1 is LNHDA and CDR2 SQIVND (reference sequence). Trimming shortened V by 8 bases and J by 5 bases, and 16 bases separated the two germline ends. The CDR3 DNA reads as TGTGCCAGTCGTCCCCTGGGAGCTCACGAGCAGTACTTC. Encoded protein: CASRPLGAHEQYF.

The chain recombines TRBV2 with TRBJ2-1; D gene unclear. The CDR3 is made up of 14 amino acids. From germline, CDR1 is SNHLY and CDR2 FYNNEI. The V and J ends lost 7 bases and 0 bases respectively, with 10 bases between them. The CDR3 sequence is CASTERPSYNEQFF. CDR3 coding DNA: TGTGCCAGCACGGAGCGCCCCTCCTACAATGAGCAGTTCTTC. Filled out from reference TRBV2 and TRBJ2-1, the complete variable domain reads EPEVTQTPSHQVTQMGQEVILRCVPISNHLYFYWYRQILGQKVEFLVSFYNNEISEKSEIFDDQFSVERPDGSNFTLKIRSTKLEDSAMYFCASTERPSYNEQFFGPGTRLTVL.

The chain joins TRBV7-2 to TRBJ1-2; D is unresolved. CDR1 is SGHTA, CDR2 FQGNSA, per germline. The CDR3 length is 14 residues. The ends were cut back, 6 bases at V and 8 bases at J, with 19 bases in the middle. For the CDR3, the DNA is TGTGCCAGCAGGCCCTCCATCGATTTGGGAGGCTACACCTTC. It is translated as CASRPSIDLGGYTF. Full variable domain (remainder filled in from reference TRBV7-2 and TRBJ1-2): GAGVSQSPSNKVTEKGKDVELRCDPISGHTALYWYRQSLGQGLEFLIYFQGNSAPDKSGLPSDRFSAERTGGSVSTLTIQRTQQEDSAVYLCASRPSIDLGGYTFGSGTRLTVV.

V usage is TRBV10-3 and J usage is TRBJ2-1; 8 bases fit TRBD1. Germline V gives CDR1 ENHRY, CDR2 SYGVKD. There are 16 residues in the CDR3. V trimming: 0 bases; J trimming: 4 bases; junction bases outside the gene matches: 5. CDR3 in DNA: TGTGCCATCAGTGAGTCCTGGACAGGGTCATACAATGAGCAGTTCTTC. It codes for CAISESWTGSYNEQFF.

The CDR3 DNA is TGTGCTACCGCTCCAGGGGGAGGCTACACCTTC. Its protein product is CATAPGGGYTF. The V call is TRBV12-5, the J call TRBJ1-2, with 7 nucleotides matching TRBD1. The CDR3 sequence is 11 residues long. Unmatched junction bases numbered 7, after V lost 10 bases and J lost 8 bases. Per the germline V gene, CDR1 is LGHNT and CDR2 is FRNRAP.

This sequence joins TRBV7-6 and TRBJ1-5; D might be TRBD1 (5 bases). Looked up from germline, CDR1 is SGHVS and CDR2 is FNYEAQ. V was clipped by 5 bases and J by 6 bases, with 14 bases between them. The CDR3 extends over 14 amino acids. CDR3 coding DNA: TGTGCCAGCAGCGAACAAGGGACGGGTCAGCCCCAGCATTTT. Protein sequence: CASSEQGTGQPQHF. The full variable domain, completed using reference TRBV7-6 and TRBJ1-5, is GAGVSQSPRYKVTKRGQDVALRCDPISGHVSLYWYRQALGQGPEFLTYFNYEAQQDKSGLPNDRFSAERPEGSISTLTIQRTEQRDSAMYRCASSEQGTGQPQHFGDGTRLSIL.

The V and J genes are TRBV4-3 and TRBJ2-1; D is ambiguous. This CDR3 spans 15 amino acids. V was pared by 0 bases and J by 9 bases, with 15 bases between. Per germline, CDR1 LGHNA and CDR2 YSLEER. CDR3 nucleotides: TGCGCCAGCAGCCAAGATCGAAGCTGGAGCGTTGAGCAGTTCTTC. Translated: CASSQDRSWSVEQFF.

This chain connects TRBV6-1 to TRBJ2-4, with D unresolved. The CDR3 is 12 amino acids. Trimming left V 5 bases short and J 5 bases short, with 7 bases between. Germline V gene sequence: CDR1 MNHNS, CDR2 SASEGT. The CDR3 DNA reads TGTGCCAGCAGTAGTCAGCAAAACATTCAGTACTTC. Residues: CASSSQQNIQYF.

The rearrangement joins TRBV11-3 to TRBJ2-5; 7 bases line up with TRBD2. CDR1 is SGHNT and CDR2 is YENEEA in the germline V gene. The CDR3 consists of 14 residues. With 1 base clipped from V and 2 bases from J, the junction kept 1 base outside the gene matches. CDR3 residues: CASSLGGGQETQYF. In DNA form, the CDR3 reads TGTGCCAGCAGCTTAGGGGGAGGGCAAGAGACCCAGTACTTC.

The genes are TRBV10-3 and TRBJ2-5; D unresolved. The CDR3 loop spans 13 amino acids. Trimming took 0 bases from V and 4 from J, leaving 6 bases between them. Germline CDR1 ENHRY, CDR2 SYGVKD. The CDR3 coding sequence is TGTGCCATCAGTGAGTCAGTAGCAGAGACCCAGTACTTC. Translated, it gives CAISESVAETQYF.

This clone has just a few counts. The chain couples TRBV2 to TRBJ1-1; D gene uncertain. V lost 2 bases to trimming and J lost 1 base, with 2 bases between them. This CDR3 is 12 amino acids long. Germline V CDR1 and CDR2: SNHLY, FYNNEI. The chain's CDR3 is CASSEQNTEAFF. The CDR3, as DNA: TGTGCCAGCAGTGAACAGAACACTGAAGCTTTCTTT.

This chain joins TRBV15 and TRBJ2-2; 11 nucleotides match TRBD1. The V gene's germline CDR1 is LNHNV and CDR2 YYDKDF (reference sequence). The CDR3 runs 17 residues. With V trimmed by 0 bases and J by 4 bases, 4 bases remained unmatched. CDR3 sequence reads: CATSRERTGGSTGELFF. The CDR3 DNA reads TGTGCCACCAGCAGAGAACGGACAGGGGGCTCCACCGGGGAGCTGTTTTTT.

The chain uses TRBV28 and TRBJ2-3; D is possibly TRBD1 (5 bases). The V end lost 5 bases, the J end lost 3 bases, and 15 bases lay between the germline ends. CDR3 length equals 15 residues. Germline V gene sequence: CDR1 MDHEN, CDR2 SYDVKM. CDR3 sequence: CASSTQTEATDTQYF. DNA of the CDR3: TGTGCCAGCAGTACCCAGACAGAAGCAACAGATACGCAGTATTTT.

The genes are TRBV9 and TRBJ2-1; either TRBD1 or TRBD2 may supply D (5 bases each). CDR1 and CDR2 from the germline V gene are SGDLS and YYNGEE. The CDR3 has 14 amino acids. The V end lost 5 bases, the J end lost 3 bases, and 12 bases lay between the germline ends. The CDR3 spells CASSPGDLYNEQFF. CDR3 bases: TGTGCCAGCAGTCCCGGGGACCTCTACAATGAGCAGTTCTTC.

The chain combines TRBV9 with TRBJ2-1, with 7 bases identical to TRBD2. V lost 3 bases, J lost 5 bases, and 14 bases stayed unmatched. This CDR3 comprises 17 residues. CDR1 and CDR2 from the germline V gene are SGDLS and YYNGEE. The CDR3 coding sequence is TGTGCCAGCAGCGGAAGACTGCGGGCTAGCGGAAACAATGAGCAGTTCTTC. It codes for CASSGRLRASGNNEQFF.

The V call is TRBV5-5, the J call TRBJ1-2; 12 nucleotides align to TRBD1. V gave up 0 bases and J gave up 9 bases; unmatched junction bases: 9. The CDR3 is made up of 16 amino acids. The germline gives CDR1 SGHKS, CDR2 YYEKEE (reference sequence). The CDR3 DNA sequence: TGTGCCAGCAGCTTGGGTTCCGGGACAGGGGGCAGACGCTACACCTTC. Its translation: CASSLGSGTGGRRYTF.